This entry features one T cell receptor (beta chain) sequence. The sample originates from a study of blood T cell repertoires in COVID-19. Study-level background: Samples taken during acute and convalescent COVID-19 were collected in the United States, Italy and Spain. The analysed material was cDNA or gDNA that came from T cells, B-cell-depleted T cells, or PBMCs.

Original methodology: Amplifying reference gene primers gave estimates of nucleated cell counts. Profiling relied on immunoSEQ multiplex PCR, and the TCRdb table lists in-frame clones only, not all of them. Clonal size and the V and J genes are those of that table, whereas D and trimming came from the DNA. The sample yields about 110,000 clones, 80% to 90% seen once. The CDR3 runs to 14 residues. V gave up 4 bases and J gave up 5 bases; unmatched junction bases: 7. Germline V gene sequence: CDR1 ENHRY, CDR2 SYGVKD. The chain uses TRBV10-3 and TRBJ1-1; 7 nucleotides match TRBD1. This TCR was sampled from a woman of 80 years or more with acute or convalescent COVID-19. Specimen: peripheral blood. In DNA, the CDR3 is TGTGCCATCAGTGGGGCAGGGGGAGGAACTGAAGCTTTCTTT. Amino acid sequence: CAISGAGGGTEAFF.